Below, 2 T cell receptor beta chains from the same sample are listed, as sequenced in a study of blood T cell repertoires in COVID-19. Generated by immunoSEQ multiplex PCR, the TCRdb table keeps only in-frame clones and is missing some. The table lists more than 200,000 clones, 75% to 90% of them singletons. The sequenced sample consisted of peripheral blood. Receptors were obtained from a man aged 30 to 39 with active or convalescent COVID-19.

This chain joins TRBV4-1 and TRBJ2-3, with TRBD2 identical over 8 bases. CDR1 is MGHRA, CDR2 YSYEKL, per germline. J lost 5 bases, V lost 1 base, and 8 bases had no gene match. There are 16 residues in the CDR3. CDR3 sequence: CASSQVGGGGGDTQYF. Written as DNA, the CDR3 is TGCGCCAGCAGCCAAGTCGGGGGGGGTGGCGGAGATACGCAGTATTTT.

This clone was counted a few times. Other DNA sequences in the sample encode the same CDR3. The CDR3: CASSLTGATNEKLFF. The CDR3 DNA sequence: TGTGCCAGCAGTTTGACAGGGGCAACTAATGAAAAACTGTTTTTT. V and J are TRBV27 and TRBJ1-4, with TRBD1 matching 8 bases. The V gene end was trimmed by 3 bases and the J gene end by 0 bases; junction bases not matched to a gene: 0. The germline V gene has CDR1 MNHEY and CDR2 SMNVEV (reference sequence). This CDR3 comprises 15 residues.